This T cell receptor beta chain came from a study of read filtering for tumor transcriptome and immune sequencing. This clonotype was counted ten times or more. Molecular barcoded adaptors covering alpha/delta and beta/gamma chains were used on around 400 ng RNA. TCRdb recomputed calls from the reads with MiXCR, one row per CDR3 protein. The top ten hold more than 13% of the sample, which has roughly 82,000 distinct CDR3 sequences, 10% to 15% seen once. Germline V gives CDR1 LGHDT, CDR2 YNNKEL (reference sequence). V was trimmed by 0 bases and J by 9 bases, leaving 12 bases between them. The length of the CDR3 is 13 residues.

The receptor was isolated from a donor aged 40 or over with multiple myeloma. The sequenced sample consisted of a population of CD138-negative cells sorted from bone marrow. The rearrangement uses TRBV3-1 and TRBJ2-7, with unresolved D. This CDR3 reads CASSQDERAWQYF. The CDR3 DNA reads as TGTGCCAGCAGCCAAGATGAAAGGGCATGGCAGTACTTC.